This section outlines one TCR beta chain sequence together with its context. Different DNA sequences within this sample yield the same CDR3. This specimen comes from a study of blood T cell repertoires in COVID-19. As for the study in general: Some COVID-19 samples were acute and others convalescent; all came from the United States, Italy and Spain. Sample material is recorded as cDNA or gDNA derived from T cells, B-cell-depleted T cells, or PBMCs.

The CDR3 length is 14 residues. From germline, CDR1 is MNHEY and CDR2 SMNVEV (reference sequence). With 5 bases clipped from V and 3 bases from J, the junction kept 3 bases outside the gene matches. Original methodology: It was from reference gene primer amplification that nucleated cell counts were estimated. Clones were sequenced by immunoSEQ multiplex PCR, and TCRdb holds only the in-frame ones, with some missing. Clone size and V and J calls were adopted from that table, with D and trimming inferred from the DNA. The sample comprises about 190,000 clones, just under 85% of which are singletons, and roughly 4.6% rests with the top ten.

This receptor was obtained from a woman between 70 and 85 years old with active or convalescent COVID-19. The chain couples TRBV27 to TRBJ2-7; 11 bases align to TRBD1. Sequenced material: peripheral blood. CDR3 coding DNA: TGTGCCAGCAGTCCCGGGACAGGGGGCTACGAGCAGTACTTC. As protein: CASSPGTGGYEQYF.